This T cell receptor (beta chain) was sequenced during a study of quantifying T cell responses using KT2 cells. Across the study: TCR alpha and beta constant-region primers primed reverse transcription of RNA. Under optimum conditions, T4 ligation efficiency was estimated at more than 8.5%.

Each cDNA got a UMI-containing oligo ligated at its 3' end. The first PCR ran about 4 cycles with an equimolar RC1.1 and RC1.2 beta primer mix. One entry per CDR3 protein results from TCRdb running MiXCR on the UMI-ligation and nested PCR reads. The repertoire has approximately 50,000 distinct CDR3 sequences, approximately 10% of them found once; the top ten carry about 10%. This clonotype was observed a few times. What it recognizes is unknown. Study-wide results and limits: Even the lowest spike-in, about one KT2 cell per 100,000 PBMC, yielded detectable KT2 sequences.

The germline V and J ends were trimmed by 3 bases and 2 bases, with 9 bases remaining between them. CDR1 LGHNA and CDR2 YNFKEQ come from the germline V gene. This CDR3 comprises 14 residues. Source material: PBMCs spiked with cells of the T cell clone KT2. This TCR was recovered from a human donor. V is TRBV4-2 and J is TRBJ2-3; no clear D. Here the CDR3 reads CASSHGGYTDTQYF. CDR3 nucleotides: TGTGCCAGCAGCCACGGCGGCTACACAGATACGCAGTATTTT.